The 9 T cell receptor beta chains below all came from one sample that was sequenced in a study of blood T cell repertoires in COVID-19. Produced via immunoSEQ multiplex PCR; TCRdb's table is partial and in-frame only. Of about 140,000 clones listed, 81% are singletons. Sequencing was carried out using peripheral blood. The receptor set was obtained from a woman aged 60-75 years with active or convalescent COVID-19.

A single count supports this clone. The rearrangement links TRBV6-2 or TRBV6-3 to TRBJ2-7; TRBD2 might be the D (5 bases). The length of the CDR3 is 15 residues. V was shortened by 2 bases and J by 7 bases, with 18 bases between the two germline ends. Germline V lookup: CDR1 MNHEY, CDR2 SVGEGT. CDR3 coding DNA: TGTGCCAGCAGTTACCCAGGAGGTAGCCTTGGGGAGCAGTACTTC. Translating it yields CASSYPGGSLGEQYF.

This clone was observed once. The chain is built from TRBV7-9 and TRBJ1-2; D is possibly TRBD1 (5 bases). CDR1 and CDR2 (germline): SEHNR, FQNEAQ (reference sequence). V lost 3 bases and J 5 bases, leaving 16 bases between the germline ends. The CDR3 is made up of 15 amino acids. For the CDR3, the DNA is TGTGCCAGCAGCTTGGGGCCGGAGGGGTTGTATGGCTACACCTTC. It specifies CASSLGPEGLYGYTF.

This clone was seen more than once but under ten times. The J gene is TRBJ2-5, the V gene TRBV28, with a weak D call TRBD2 (7 bases). Trimming took off 5 bases at V and 1 base at J, with 17 bases between the two ends. Germline V gene sequence: CDR1 MDHEN, CDR2 SYDVKM. The CDR3 consists of 16 residues. The DNA for the CDR3 is TGTGCCAGCAGTCCCCTGGGGGGGGCCTCCCAAGAGACCCAGTACTTC. It translates to CASSPLGGASQETQYF.

The CDR3 DNA is TGCAGCGTTGAAGCGGGAGGTGGTGGTGAGCAGTTCTTC. This gives the protein CSVEAGGGGEQFF. The chain carries TRBV29-1 and TRBJ2-1; 7 bases agree with TRBD2. This CDR3 has 13 amino acids. The trim removed 1 base at V and 9 bases at J, leaving 6 bases unmatched. Germline V gene sequence: CDR1 SQVTM, CDR2 ANQGSEA.

This clone was recorded once. The chain is built from TRBV28 and TRBJ1-5; a possible D gene is TRBD1 (5 bases). Trimming left V 7 bases short and J 4 bases short, with 14 bases between. The germline V gene encodes CDR1 MDHEN and CDR2 SYDVKM. The CDR3 totals 14 residues. CDR3 bases: TGTGCCAGCACGCCCGGGGGGGAGAATCAGCCCCAGCATTTT. Its translation: CASTPGGENQPQHF. The variable domain in full, completed from reference TRBV28 and TRBJ1-5, reads DVKVTQSSRYLVKRTGEKVFLECVQDMDHENMFWYRQDPGLGLRLIYFSYDVKMKEKGDIPEGYSVSREKKERFSLILESASTNQTSMYLCASTPGGENQPQHFGDGTRLSIL.

This clone was detected only a few times. V is TRBV28 and J is TRBJ1-5; D not resolved. The ends were cut back, 6 bases at V and 7 bases at J, with 13 bases in the middle. Per germline, CDR1 MDHEN and CDR2 SYDVKM. This CDR3 has 13 residues. The CDR3 spells CASSPYEGQPQHF. CDR3 bases: TGTGCCAGCAGCCCGTATGAGGGCCAGCCCCAGCATTTT.

V and J are TRBV5-4 and TRBJ2-3, with 7 bases matching TRBD1. The V gene's germline CDR1 is SGHNT and CDR2 YYREEE (reference sequence). The CDR3 contains 12 residues. The V gene end was trimmed by 3 bases and the J gene end by 10 bases; junction bases not matched to a gene: 5. For the CDR3, the DNA is TGTGCCAGCAGCTCAACAGGGGCCGCGCAGTATTTT. Its translation is CASSSTGAAQYF.

The J gene is TRBJ2-3, the V gene TRBV5-1; weak D call: TRBD1 (6 bases). Trimming stripped 0 bases from V and 2 bases from J, with 10 bases between. This CDR3 has 15 amino acids. CDR1 and CDR2 from the germline V gene are SGHRS and YFSETQ. CDR3 sequence (DNA): TGCGCCAGCAGCTTGGCAGGGGACCACACAGATACGCAGTATTTT. Translated: CASSLAGDHTDTQYF.

The V call is TRBV5-5, the J call TRBJ1-2; D unclear. There are 14 residues in the CDR3. CDR1 is SGHKS, CDR2 YYEKEE, per germline (reference sequence). The V gene lost 0 bases and the J gene lost 6 bases, with 12 bases spanning the gap. The CDR3 coding sequence is TGTGCCAGCAGCTTGGGCCCCGACACGGATGGCTACACCTTC. Its protein is CASSLGPDTDGYTF.